Here is one TCR beta chain with its context. Its antigen is currently unknown. The sample belongs to a study of cytomegalovirus exposure and HLA in healthy donors. Whole-study context: Clustering assigned 81% of the approximately 400 genotyped donors to the Caucasian-associated ancestry cluster.

The PCR employed 60 Vbeta primers together with 13 Jbeta primers. Assay used: immunoSEQ multiplex PCR; TCRdb lists only in-frame clones, some missing. The table has around 120,000 clones, roughly 69% seen once; the top ten hold roughly 2.5%. V was pared by 2 bases and J by 1 base, with 5 bases between. Per germline, CDR1 SGHTA and CDR2 FQGNSA. This CDR3 is 14 amino acids long. Study-level results: Later genetic work tied a missense DCLRE1C variant to beta-chain V and J trimming. Later analysis identified several of the most significant clusters that appeared linked to common viral pathogens. The study flagged fewer than 200 TCR beta chains as cytomegalovirus-associated.

Sequencing was done on a sample of PBMCs. V and J are TRBV7-2 and TRBJ2-2; D uncertain. This receptor was obtained from a man aged 50 or older in good health and CMV-seropositive. The CDR3 sequence is CASSLQQNTGELFF. The CDR3 nucleotides are TGTGCCAGCAGCTTACAACAGAACACCGGGGAGCTGTTTTTT.